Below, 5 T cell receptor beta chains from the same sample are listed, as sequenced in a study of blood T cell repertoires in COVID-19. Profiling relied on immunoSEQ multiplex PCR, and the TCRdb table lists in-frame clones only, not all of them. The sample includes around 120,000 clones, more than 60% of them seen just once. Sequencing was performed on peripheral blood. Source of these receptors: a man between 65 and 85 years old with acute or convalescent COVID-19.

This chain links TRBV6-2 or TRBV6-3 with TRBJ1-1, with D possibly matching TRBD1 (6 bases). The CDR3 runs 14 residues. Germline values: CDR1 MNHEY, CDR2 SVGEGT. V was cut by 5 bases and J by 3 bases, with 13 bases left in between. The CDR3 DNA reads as TGTGCCAGCAGTCTTTACAGGGTGGACACTGAAGCTTTCTTT. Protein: CASSLYRVDTEAFF.

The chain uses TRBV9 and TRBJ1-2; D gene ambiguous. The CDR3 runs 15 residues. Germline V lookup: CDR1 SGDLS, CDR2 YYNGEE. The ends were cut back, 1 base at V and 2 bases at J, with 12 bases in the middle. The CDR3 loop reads CASSVTPQLNYGYTF. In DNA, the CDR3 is TGTGCCAGCAGCGTAACCCCACAGTTGAACTATGGCTACACCTTC.

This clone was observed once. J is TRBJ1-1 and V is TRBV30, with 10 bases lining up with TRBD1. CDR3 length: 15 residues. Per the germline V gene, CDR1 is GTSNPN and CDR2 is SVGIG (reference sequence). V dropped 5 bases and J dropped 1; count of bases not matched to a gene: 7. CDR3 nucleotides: TGTGCCTGGCACCCGGGACAGGGGCCGAACACTGAAGCTTTCTTT. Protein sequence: CAWHPGQGPNTEAFF.

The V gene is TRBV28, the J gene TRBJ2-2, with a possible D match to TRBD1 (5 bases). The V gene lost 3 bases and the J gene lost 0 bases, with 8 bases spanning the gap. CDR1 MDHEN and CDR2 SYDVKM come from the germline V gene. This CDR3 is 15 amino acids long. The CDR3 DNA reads TGTGCCAGCAGTTTGGGCAGGGCGAACACCGGGGAGCTGTTTTTT. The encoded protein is CASSLGRANTGELFF.

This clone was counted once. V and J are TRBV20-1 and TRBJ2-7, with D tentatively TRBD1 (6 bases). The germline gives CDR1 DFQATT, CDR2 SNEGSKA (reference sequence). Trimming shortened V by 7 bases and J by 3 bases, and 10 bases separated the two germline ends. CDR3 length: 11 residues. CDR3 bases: TGCAGTGTTGGGACAATCTACGAGCAGTACTTC. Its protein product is CSVGTIYEQYF.